This TCR beta chain appears in the sequencing data of a study of T cell changes during pregnancy in multiple sclerosis. The CDR3 spans 16 residues. Trimming pared 8 bases from V and 1 base from J, leaving 20 bases between. Germline V lookup: CDR1 LGHNT, CDR2 FRNRAP. Some clones are missing from TCRdb's copy, which holds only in-frame ones; the method was immunoSEQ multiplex PCR. This repertoire shows 35,000 to 45,000 clones, 90% found once; its top ten account for roughly 5.4%. This chain connects TRBV12-5 to TRBJ1-2, with D possibly being TRBD1 (5 bases). This TCR came from a female donor in good health, enrolled as a control in a pregnancy study. Here the sequenced sample was peripheral blood, taken in the third trimester of pregnancy. CDR3 amino acids: CASYSGGDRDNYGYTF. In DNA, the CDR3 is TGTGCTAGTTATTCTGGGGGGGATAGAGATAACTATGGCTACACCTTC.